Below, one TCR beta chain is given with its context. The antigen remains unidentified. The sample comes from a study of cytomegalovirus exposure and HLA in healthy donors. Study outcomes and limitations: Confirmation in vitro established that three CMV-associated chains were specific for CMV antigens. A later analysis found first-cohort TCR clusters tended to co-occur in the 130 or so validation repertoires. Cytomegalovirus association was listed for approximately 160 TCR beta chains.

Here immunoSEQ multiplex PCR was the method, and the copy in TCRdb shows in-frame clones only, minus some. The table shows roughly 180,000 clones, with 86% occurring only once. Among the roughly 120 subjects of the validation cohort, separate from the approximately 670-subject first cohort, were the donors. V lost 1 base, J lost 4 bases, and 3 bases stayed unmatched. The CDR3 is made up of 15 amino acids. Germline V CDR1 and CDR2: LNHNV, YYDKDF (reference sequence). The sequence was collected from a man aged 25 to 40 in good health and CMV-seropositive. This chain uses TRBV15 with TRBJ1-3, with TRBD1 identical over 8 bases. Sequenced material: PBMCs. CDR3 in DNA: TGTGCCACCAGCAGAGCACAGGGGGTAGGAAACACCATATATTTT. Translated, it gives CATSRAQGVGNTIYF.